The next 14 T cell receptor beta chains were all read from a single sample in a study of blood T cell repertoires in COVID-19. The data were produced by immunoSEQ multiplex PCR, yet TCRdb's version contains in-frame clones alone and is incomplete. The data show approximately 61,000 clones, around 83% seen once. The sample taken for sequencing was peripheral blood. These receptors all come from a man aged 45-65 years with COVID-19, enrolled during active disease.

This chain links TRBV28 with TRBJ2-7; no clear D gene. Per the germline V gene, CDR1 is MDHEN and CDR2 is SYDVKM. The CDR3 sequence is 14 residues long. The germline V and J ends were trimmed by 2 bases and 4 bases, with 12 bases remaining between them. The CDR3 loop reads CASSLRPERYEQYF. As DNA, the CDR3 is TGTGCCAGCAGTTTACGACCGGAGAGGTACGAGCAGTACTTC.

J is TRBJ2-7 and V is TRBV28, with TRBD2 matching over 15 bases. The CDR3 runs 17 residues. Germline V gene data show CDR1 as MDHEN and CDR2 as SYDVKM. Trimming took 3 bases from V and 5 from J; bases not matched to a gene: 8. This CDR3 reads CASSLLGLAGGPHEQYF. Written as DNA, the CDR3 is TGTGCCAGCAGTTTGCTCGGACTAGCGGGAGGGCCCCACGAGCAGTACTTC.

This clone was found a few times. The chain carries TRBV5-1 and TRBJ2-7, with 9 bases identical to TRBD1. The CDR3 consists of 14 residues. V shed 4 bases, J shed 2 bases, and the junction held 4 bases outside the gene matches. The V gene's germline CDR1 is SGHRS and CDR2 YFSETQ. CDR3 nucleotides: TGCGCCAGCAGCCCTAGACAGGGGGCCTACGAGCAGTACTTC. Its translation is CASSPRQGAYEQYF. Combining the CDR3 with reference TRBV5-1 and TRBJ2-7 gives the whole variable domain KAGVTQTPRYLIKTRGQQVTLSCSPISGHRSVSWYQQTPGQGLQFLFEYFSETQRNKGNFPGRFSGRQFSNSRSEMNVSTLELGDSALYLCASSPRQGAYEQYFGPGTRLTVT.

V gene TRBV2 combines with J gene TRBJ2-7; possible D gene TRBD1, 6 bases. This CDR3 spans 15 amino acids. Germline loops: CDR1 SNHLY, CDR2 FYNNEI. V lost 2 bases to trimming and J lost 1 base, with 12 bases between them. The CDR3, as DNA: TGTGCCAGCAGTGAAATCAGGGGAAGGTCCTACGAGCAGTACTTC. Protein product: CASSEIRGRSYEQYF.

J is TRBJ2-5 and V is TRBV28; 8 nucleotides agree with TRBD1. Germline V gene lookup returns CDR1 MDHEN and CDR2 SYDVKM. This CDR3 is built from 15 residues. V lost 7 bases to trimming and J lost 4 bases; unmatched junction nucleotides: 11. The CDR3 spells CASTQLGQGGETQYF. The CDR3 DNA reads TGTGCCAGCACCCAACTAGGACAGGGTGGAGAGACCCAGTACTTC.

This clone was counted only a few times. The V gene is TRBV4-1, the J gene TRBJ1-6; the D is unclear. Germline-derived CDR1 and CDR2 are MGHRA and YSYEKL. The CDR3 has 17 amino acids. Between the trimmed V and J ends, which lost 0 bases and 0 bases, there was a span of 9 bases. The CDR3 protein is CASSQDPGSSYNSPLHF. CDR3 nucleotide sequence: TGCGCCAGCAGCCAAGATCCGGGGAGCTCCTATAATTCACCCCTCCACTTT.

The chain recombines TRBV5-1 with TRBJ1-1; 9 bases fit TRBD1. Germline CDR1 is SGHRS and CDR2 is YFSETQ. With 1 base clipped from V and 1 base from J, the junction kept 8 bases outside the gene matches. The CDR3 contains 17 residues. Here the CDR3 reads CASSLKGQGGQNTEAFF. The CDR3 DNA reads TGCGCCAGCAGCTTGAAGGGACAGGGAGGACAGAACACTGAAGCTTTCTTT.

This chain uses TRBV7-9 with TRBJ2-5; 11 bases match TRBD2. V was pared by 4 bases and J by 9 bases, with 10 bases of the junction left unmatched. Germline V gene sequence: CDR1 SEHNR, CDR2 FQNEAQ (reference sequence). The length of the CDR3 is 15 residues. CDR3 region: CASSYPTSGAQAQYF. The CDR3 region has the DNA TGTGCCAGCAGCTATCCGACTAGCGGGGCCCAGGCCCAGTACTTC.

This clone was observed a few times. The junction shows a germline mismatch at one end, possibly a read error. CDR3 in amino acids: CASSNSGAGGPEFF. As DNA, the CDR3 is TGTGCCAGCAGTAACTCGGGAGCGGGAGGCCCCGAGTTCTTC. This rearrangement joins TRBV6-4 to TRBJ2-1; 9 bases are shared with TRBD2. Per germline, CDR1 MRHNA and CDR2 SNTAGT. CDR3 length: 14 residues.

V usage is TRBV9 and J usage is TRBJ2-3, with 14 bases lining up with TRBD2. Germline V lookup: CDR1 SGDLS, CDR2 YYNGEE. The CDR3 is 18 amino acids. V gave up 2 bases and J gave up 6 bases; unmatched junction bases: 11. Here the CDR3 reads CASSVRGLAGGRQDTQYF. As DNA, the CDR3 is TGTGCCAGCAGCGTCCGTGGACTAGCGGGAGGCCGTCAGGATACGCAGTATTTT.

The V call is TRBV30, the J call TRBJ1-1; TRBD1 matches 7 bases. Germline assignment: CDR1 GTSNPN and CDR2 SVGIG (reference sequence). The V gene end was trimmed by 7 bases and the J gene end by 0 bases; junction bases not matched to a gene: 17. The CDR3 sequence is 17 residues long. CDR3 sequence: CAYVPHPGGRLNTEAFF. In DNA, the CDR3 is TGTGCCTATGTCCCACACCCAGGGGGACGGCTGAACACTGAAGCTTTCTTT.

This chain links TRBV5-1 with TRBJ1-1; D unresolved. Germline lookup yields CDR1 SGHRS and CDR2 YFSETQ. Deletions cut 3 bases from V and 4 bases from J, with 19 bases between. The CDR3 sequence is 16 residues long. The CDR3, as DNA: TGCGCCAGCAGCTCGAATACCCCGGTCGTTGCCACTGAAGCTTTCTTT. Encoded protein: CASSSNTPVVATEAFF.

This chain joins TRBV4-3 and TRBJ2-7; the D gene is possibly TRBD2 (6 bases). This CDR3 region has 14 residues. Trimming left V 0 bases short and J 8 bases short, with 14 bases between. Germline V gene lookup returns CDR1 LGHNA and CDR2 YSLEER. CDR3 in DNA: TGCGCCAGCAGCCAAGATAGCGGCTCCACCAAGCAGTACTTC. Its translation: CASSQDSGSTKQYF.

DNA for the CDR3: TGTGCCAGCAGTCCCGGGACACTTTTTTTTGAGCAGTACTTC. It yields the protein CASSPGTLFFEQYF. The chain has TRBV7-9 and TRBJ2-7; weak D call: TRBD1 (6 bases). Germline values: CDR1 SEHNR, CDR2 FQNEAQ (reference sequence). V was shortened by 6 bases and J by 7 bases, with 19 bases between the two germline ends. The CDR3 length is 14 residues.